This T cell receptor (beta chain) was documented in a study of blood T cell repertoires in COVID-19. The germline V gene encodes CDR1 MNHEY and CDR2 SMNVEV (reference sequence). This CDR3 contains 12 residues. Trimming pared 4 bases from V and 4 bases from J, leaving 7 bases between. Original processing methods: From reference gene primer amplification, estimates of nucleated cell counts were derived. Sequenced by immunoSEQ multiplex PCR; TCRdb stores in-frame clones only, minus some. V and J calls and clone size come straight from that table; D and trimming were deduced from the DNA. The sample holds 170,000 or so clones, around 80% seen once.

Sample: peripheral blood. The source of this sequence is a woman aged 40 to 55 with COVID-19, enrolled during active disease. The J gene is TRBJ1-2, the V gene TRBV27, with D perhaps TRBD1 (6 bases). Here the CDR3 DNA reads TGTGCCAGCAGTTCCAGGGGCTATGGCTACACCTTC. Translating gives CASSSRGYGYTF.